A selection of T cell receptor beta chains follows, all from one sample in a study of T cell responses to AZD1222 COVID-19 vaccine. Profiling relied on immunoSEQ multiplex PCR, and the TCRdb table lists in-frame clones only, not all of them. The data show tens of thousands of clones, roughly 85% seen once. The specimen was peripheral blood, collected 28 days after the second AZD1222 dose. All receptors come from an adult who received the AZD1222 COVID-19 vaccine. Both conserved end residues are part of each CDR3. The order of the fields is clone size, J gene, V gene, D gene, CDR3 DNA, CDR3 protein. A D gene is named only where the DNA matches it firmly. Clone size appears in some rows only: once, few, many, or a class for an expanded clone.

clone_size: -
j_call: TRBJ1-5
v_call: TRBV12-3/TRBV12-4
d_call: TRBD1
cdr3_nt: TGTGCCAGCATTGGGACAGGAAATCAGCCCCAGCATTTT
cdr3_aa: CASIGTGNQPQHF

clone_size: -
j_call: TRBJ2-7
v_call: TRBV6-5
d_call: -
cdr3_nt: TGTGCCAGCAGCCACGGACAAAGCGGGTACGAGCAGTACTTC
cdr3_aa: CASSHGQSGYEQYF

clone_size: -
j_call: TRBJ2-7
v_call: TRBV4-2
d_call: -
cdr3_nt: TGTGCCAGCAGCCAAGAGCCAGACGTCTCCTACGAGCAGTACTTC
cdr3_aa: CASSQEPDVSYEQYF

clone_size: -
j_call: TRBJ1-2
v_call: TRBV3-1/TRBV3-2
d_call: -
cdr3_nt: TGTGCCAGCAGCCAAGAAAGAGACAGAGGCTACACCTTC
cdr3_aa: CASSQERDRGYTF

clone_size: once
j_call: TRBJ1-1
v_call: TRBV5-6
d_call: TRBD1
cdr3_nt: TGTGCCAGCAGCTTAGTTGTGGGACAGGGGTCCACTGAAGCTTTCTTT
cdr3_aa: CASSLVVGQGSTEAFF

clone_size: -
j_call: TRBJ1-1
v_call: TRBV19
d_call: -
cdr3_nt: TGTGCCAGTAGATTCCCGGAGGGGACTCAGAACACTGAAGCTTTCTTT
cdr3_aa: CASRFPEGTQNTEAFF

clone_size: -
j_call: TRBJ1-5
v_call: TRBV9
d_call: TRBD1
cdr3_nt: TGTGCCAGCAGCGCGACAGGGAACAATCAGCCCCAGCATTTT
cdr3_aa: CASSATGNNQPQHF

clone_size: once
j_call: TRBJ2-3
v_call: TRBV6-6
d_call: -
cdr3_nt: TGTGCCAGCGGTAACTTCGATACGCAGTATTTT
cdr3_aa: CASGNFDTQYF

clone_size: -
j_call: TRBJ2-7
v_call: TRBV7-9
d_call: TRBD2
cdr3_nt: TGTGCCAGCGCGGGGGGATACGAGCAGTACTTC
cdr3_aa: CASAGGYEQYF

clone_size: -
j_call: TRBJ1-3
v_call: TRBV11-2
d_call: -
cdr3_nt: TGTGCCAGCAGCTTTAAGCAGGCGTGGAACTCTGGAAACACCATATATTTT
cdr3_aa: CASSFKQAWNSGNTIYF

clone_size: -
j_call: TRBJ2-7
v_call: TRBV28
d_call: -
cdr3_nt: TGTGCCAGCAGTGGGGCAGGGGCTATTTACGAGCAGTACTTC
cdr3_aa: CASSGAGAIYEQYF

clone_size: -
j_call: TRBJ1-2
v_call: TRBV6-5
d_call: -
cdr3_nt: TGTGCCAGCTCGAGTGGGGGGTATGGCTACACCTTC
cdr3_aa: CASSSGGYGYTF

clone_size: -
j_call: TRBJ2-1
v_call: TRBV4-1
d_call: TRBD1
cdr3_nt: TGCGCCAGCAGCCAAGCACAGGGGATCTACAATGAGCAGTTCTTC
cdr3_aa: CASSQAQGIYNEQFF

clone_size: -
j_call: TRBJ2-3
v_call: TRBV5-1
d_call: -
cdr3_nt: TGCGCCAGCAGCCCGAGTAAGCTGGCGTCAACAGATACGCAGTATTTT
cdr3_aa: CASSPSKLASTDTQYF

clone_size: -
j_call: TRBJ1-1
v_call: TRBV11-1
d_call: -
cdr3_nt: TGTGCCAGCAGCTTAAGGGGAGGGGCGAACACTGAAGCTTTCTTT
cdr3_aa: CASSLRGGANTEAFF

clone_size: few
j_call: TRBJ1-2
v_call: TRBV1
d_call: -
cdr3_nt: TGCACCAGCAGCCAAAGACAGGGGGCGATCACCTTC
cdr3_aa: CTSSQRQGAITF

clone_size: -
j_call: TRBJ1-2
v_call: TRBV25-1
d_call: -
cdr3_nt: TGTGCCAGCAGTGAAAGAGGCGGGTCTTATGGCTACACCTTC
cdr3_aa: CASSERGGSYGYTF

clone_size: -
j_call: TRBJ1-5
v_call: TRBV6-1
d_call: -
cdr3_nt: TGTGCCAGCAGTGAACGGAGGGCCCCCAATCAGCCCCAGCATTTT
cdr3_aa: CASSERRAPNQPQHF

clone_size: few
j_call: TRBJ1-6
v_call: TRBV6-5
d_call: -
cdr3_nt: TGTGCCAGCAAAGACAGGACATCTTCACCCCTCCACTTT
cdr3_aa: CASKDRTSSPLHF

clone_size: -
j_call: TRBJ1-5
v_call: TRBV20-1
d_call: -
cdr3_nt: TGCAGTGCTAGAAAACAGCCCCAGCATTTT
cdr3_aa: CSARKQPQHF

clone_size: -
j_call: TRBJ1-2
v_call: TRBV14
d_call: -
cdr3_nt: TGTGCCAGCAGCCAGAGGGGGGACTATGGCTACACCTTC
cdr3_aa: CASSQRGDYGYTF

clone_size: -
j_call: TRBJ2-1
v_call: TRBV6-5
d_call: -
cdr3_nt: TGTGCCAGCAGTACTCAGGGCCTGTCGTATGAGCAGTTCTTC
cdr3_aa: CASSTQGLSYEQFF

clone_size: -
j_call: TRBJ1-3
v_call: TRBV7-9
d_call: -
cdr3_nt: TGTGCCAGCAGCTTGTTAGGGAGCGACACCATATATTTT
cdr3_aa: CASSLLGSDTIYF

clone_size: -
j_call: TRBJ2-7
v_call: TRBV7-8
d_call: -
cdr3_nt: TGTGCCAGCAGTTTAGACGGGGCTGGCGAGCAGTACTTC
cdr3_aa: CASSLDGAGEQYF

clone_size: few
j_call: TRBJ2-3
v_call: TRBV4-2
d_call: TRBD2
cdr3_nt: TGTGCCAGCAGCCAAGGGGCTACTAGCGGGGCAGATACGCAGTATTTT
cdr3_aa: CASSQGATSGADTQYF

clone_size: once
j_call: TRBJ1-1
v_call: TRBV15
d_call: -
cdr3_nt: TGTGCCACCAGCGGCCCCTTAGGCACTGAAGCTTTCTTT
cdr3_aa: CATSGPLGTEAFF

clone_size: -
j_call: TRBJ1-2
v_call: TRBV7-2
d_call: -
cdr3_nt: TGTGCCAGCAGCTTCCTAAGCGGTGCACGTTACACCTTC
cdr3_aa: CASSFLSGARYTF

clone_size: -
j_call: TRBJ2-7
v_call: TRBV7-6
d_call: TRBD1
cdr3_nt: TGTGCCAGCAGCCCTCGGACAGGGAACCTACTCCGCGAGCAGTACTTC
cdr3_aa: CASSPRTGNLLREQYF

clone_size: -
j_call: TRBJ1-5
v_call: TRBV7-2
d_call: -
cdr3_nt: TGTGCCAGCAGCGGGGAAGATCAGCCCCAGCATTTT
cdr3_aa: CASSGEDQPQHF

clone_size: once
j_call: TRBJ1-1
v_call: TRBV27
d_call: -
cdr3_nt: TGTGCCAGCAGTGGCCAGGGAGGGACTGAAGCTTTCTTT
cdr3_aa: CASSGQGGTEAFF

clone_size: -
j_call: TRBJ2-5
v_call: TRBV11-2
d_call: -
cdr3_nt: TGTGCCAGCAGCTTAGTCGGCAGGGGAGGAGAGACCCAGTACTTC
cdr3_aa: CASSLVGRGGETQYF

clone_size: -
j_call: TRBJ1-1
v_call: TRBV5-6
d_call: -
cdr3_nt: TGTGCCAGCAGCTTGGGACAGGCAGCCTACACTGAAGCTTTCTTT
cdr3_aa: CASSLGQAAYTEAFF

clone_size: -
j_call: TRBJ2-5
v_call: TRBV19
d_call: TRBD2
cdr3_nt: TGTGCCAGTAGTTTAGCGGGAGTTTTAGAGACCCAGTACTTC
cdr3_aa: CASSLAGVLETQYF

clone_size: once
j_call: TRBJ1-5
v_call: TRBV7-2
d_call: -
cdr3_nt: TGTGCCAGCATTCCTGCGGGGGGGGTAAGCAATCAGCCCCAGCATTTT
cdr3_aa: CASIPAGGVSNQPQHF

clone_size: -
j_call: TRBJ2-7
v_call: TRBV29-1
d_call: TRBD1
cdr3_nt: TGCAGCGTGACAGGGGGGTGGCATTACGAGCAGTACTTC
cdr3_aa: CSVTGGWHYEQYF

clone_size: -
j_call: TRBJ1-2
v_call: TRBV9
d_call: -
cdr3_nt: TGTGCCAGCAGCGTAGGAACAGGCCGTGAAGGTGTTGGCTACACCTTC
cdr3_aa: CASSVGTGREGVGYTF

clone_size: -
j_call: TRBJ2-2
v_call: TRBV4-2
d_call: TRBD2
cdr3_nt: TGTGCCAGCAGCCAAGCCGCGGGAGGCGGCACCGGGGAGCTGTTTTTT
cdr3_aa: CASSQAAGGGTGELFF

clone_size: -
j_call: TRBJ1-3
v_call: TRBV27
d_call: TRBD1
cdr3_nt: TGTGCCAGCAGTTTCACTGGGACAGGAAGAAACACCATATATTTT
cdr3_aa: CASSFTGTGRNTIYF

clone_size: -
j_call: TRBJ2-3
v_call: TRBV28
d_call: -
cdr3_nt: TGTGCCAGCACCCAGCCCAGGCTCAGCACAGATACGCAGTATTTT
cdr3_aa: CASTQPRLSTDTQYF

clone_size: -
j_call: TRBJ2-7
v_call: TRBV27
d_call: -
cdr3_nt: TGTGCCAGCAGTTTATCTGACGGCGGCTACGAGCAGTACTTC
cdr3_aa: CASSLSDGGYEQYF

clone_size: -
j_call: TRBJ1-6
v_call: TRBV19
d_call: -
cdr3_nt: TGTGCCAGTAGGCCCGCCGGGTCTGGGGGGTCACCCCTCCACTTT
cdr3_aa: CASRPAGSGGSPLHF

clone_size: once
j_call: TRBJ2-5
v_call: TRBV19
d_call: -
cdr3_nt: TGTGCCAGTAGTGCCAACAGGGATGAGACCCAGTACTTC
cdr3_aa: CASSANRDETQYF

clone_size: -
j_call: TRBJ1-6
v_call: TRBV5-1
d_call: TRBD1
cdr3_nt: TGCGCCAGCAGCCAAGGGACAGCGAATTCACCCCTCCACTTT
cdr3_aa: CASSQGTANSPLHF

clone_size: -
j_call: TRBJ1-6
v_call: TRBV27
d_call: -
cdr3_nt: TGTGCCAGCAGTCCTCGGCCCCCCGGGCCGGGGAATTCACCCCTCCACTTT
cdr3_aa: CASSPRPPGPGNSPLHF

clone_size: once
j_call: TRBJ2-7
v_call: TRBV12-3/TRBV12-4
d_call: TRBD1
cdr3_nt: TGTGCCAGCAGTTGGACAGGTCACAACGAGCAGTACTTC
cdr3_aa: CASSWTGHNEQYF

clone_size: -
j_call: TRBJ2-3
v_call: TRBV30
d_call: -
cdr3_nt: TGTGCCTGGACTCCAAGCGGAGATACGCAGTATTTT
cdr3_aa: CAWTPSGDTQYF

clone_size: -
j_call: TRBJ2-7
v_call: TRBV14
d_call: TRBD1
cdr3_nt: TGTGCCAGCAGCCACCAGACAGGGGCCTACGAGCAGTACTTC
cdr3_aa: CASSHQTGAYEQYF

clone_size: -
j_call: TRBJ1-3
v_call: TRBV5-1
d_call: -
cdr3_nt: TGCGCCAGCAGCTTGGGGAGCTCTGGAAACACCATATATTTT
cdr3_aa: CASSLGSSGNTIYF

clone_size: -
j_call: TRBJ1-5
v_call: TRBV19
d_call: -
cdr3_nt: TGTGCCAGTAGTGCGGGGATTAATCAGCCCCAGCATTTT
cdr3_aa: CASSAGINQPQHF

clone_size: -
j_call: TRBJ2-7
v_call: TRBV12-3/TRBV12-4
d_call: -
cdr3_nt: TGTGCCAGCAGCGCCTTGACAGGCTACGAGCAGTACTTC
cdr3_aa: CASSALTGYEQYF

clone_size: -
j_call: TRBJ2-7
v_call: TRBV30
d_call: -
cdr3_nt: TGTGCCTGGAGTGTAGTTGGCGGTTGGGACAAACACGAGCAGTACTTC
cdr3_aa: CAWSVVGGWDKHEQYF

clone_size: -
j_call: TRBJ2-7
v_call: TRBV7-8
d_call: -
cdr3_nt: TGTGCCAGCAGCTTAGGGGCAGGGGCCTACGAGCAGTACTTC
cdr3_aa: CASSLGAGAYEQYF

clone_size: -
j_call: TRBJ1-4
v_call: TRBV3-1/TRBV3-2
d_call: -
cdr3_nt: TGTGCCAGCAGCCAAGAAGGGGCCGGTACTAATGAAAAACTGTTTTTT
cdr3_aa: CASSQEGAGTNEKLFF

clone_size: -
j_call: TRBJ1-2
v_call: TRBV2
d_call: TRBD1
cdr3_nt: TGTGCCAGCAAGAACGAACAGGGGGGCTATGGCTACACCTTC
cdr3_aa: CASKNEQGGYGYTF

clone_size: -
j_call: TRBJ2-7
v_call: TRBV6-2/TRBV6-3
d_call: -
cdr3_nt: TGTGCCAGCAGTCTCAGAGGGGAAAACACCTACGAGCAGTACTTC
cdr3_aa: CASSLRGENTYEQYF

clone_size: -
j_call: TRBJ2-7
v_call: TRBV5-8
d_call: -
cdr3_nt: TGTGCCAGCAGCTTGGGGCAGGGGTCCTACGAGCAGTACTTC
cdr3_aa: CASSLGQGSYEQYF

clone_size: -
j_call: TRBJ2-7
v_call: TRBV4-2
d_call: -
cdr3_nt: TGTGCCAGCAGCGTTGGGGCAGGGAGCTCCTACGAGCAGTACTTC
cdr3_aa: CASSVGAGSSYEQYF

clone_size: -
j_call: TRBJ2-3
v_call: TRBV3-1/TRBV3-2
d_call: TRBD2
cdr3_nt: TGTGCCAGCAGCCCCCTAGGGCCATCGAGCGGGGTCACAGATACGCAGTATTTT
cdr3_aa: CASSPLGPSSGVTDTQYF

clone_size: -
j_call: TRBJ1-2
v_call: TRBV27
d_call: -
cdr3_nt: TGTGCCAGCAGTTTGTTTGGTAACTATGGCTACACCTTC
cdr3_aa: CASSLFGNYGYTF